Following are 3 T cell receptor beta chains from one sample sequenced in a study of blood T cell repertoires in COVID-19. Sequencing was performed with immunoSEQ multiplex PCR; in TCRdb, only in-frame clones are kept and a portion is missing. The sample records hundreds of thousands of clones, 75% to 90% being singletons. The sample taken for sequencing was PBMCs or T cells enriched from blood (not recorded which). The source of these receptors is a man aged 30 to 45 who had recovered from COVID-19.

This rearrangement joins TRBV2 to TRBJ2-7, with TRBD2 identical over 10 bases. Germline CDR1 reads SNHLY; CDR2 reads FYNNEI. Trimming at V came to 7 bases and at J to 3 bases, leaving 6 bases not matched to a gene. CDR3 length: 14 residues. CDR3 in amino acids: CASTPGLASYEQYF. The CDR3 bases are TGTGCCAGCACCCCGGGACTAGCGAGCTACGAGCAGTACTTC.

V and J are TRBV7-8 and TRBJ2-5; D is ambiguous. The CDR3 is 15 amino acids. V gave up 1 base and J gave up 2 bases, with 11 bases separating them. In germline, CDR1 is SGHVS, CDR2 FQNEAQ. CDR3 DNA sequence: TGTGCCAGCAGCTTAGACGGCGGTTGGCAAGAGACCCAGTACTTC. Translated: CASSLDGGWQETQYF.

This clone has only a few counts. The chain combines TRBV7-9 with TRBJ1-5; the D gene is possibly TRBD1 (6 bases). The CDR3 is made up of 14 amino acids. With 3 bases removed from V and 2 bases from J, the gap between germline ends came to 8 bases. Germline lookup yields CDR1 SEHNR and CDR2 FQNEAQ (reference sequence). The CDR3 spells CASSLAGGNQPQHF. For the CDR3, the DNA is TGTGCCAGCAGCTTGGCAGGGGGCAATCAGCCCCAGCATTTT.